Following are 16 T cell receptor beta chains from one sample sequenced in a study of identical twins. TCRdb passed the 5' RACE reads through MiXCR, listing each CDR3 protein once. Among hundreds of thousands of distinct CDR3 sequences, 8.6% were seen once, and the ten largest hold 0.98%. These same data were also listed under a study on yellow fever vaccine responses in identical twins.

The material sequenced was PBMCs. These receptors all stem from a woman aged 18-29 years in good health.

This clonotype was seen ten or more times. The genes are TRBV14 and TRBJ1-4; 7 bases line up with TRBD1. Germline assignment: CDR1 SGHDN and CDR2 FVKESK. Germline trimming cut 0 bases from V and 7 bases from J; bases unmatched to any gene: 8. The CDR3 extends over 16 amino acids. The CDR3 protein is CASSQDGRGGGEKLFF. As DNA, the CDR3 is TGTGCCAGCAGCCAAGATGGGAGAGGGGGCGGTGAAAAACTGTTTTTT.

This clonotype was counted between two and nine times. V is TRBV14 and J is TRBJ1-3; unclear D gene. The CDR3 contains 13 residues. The germline V and J ends were trimmed by 1 base and 8 bases, with 9 bases remaining between them. From germline, CDR1 is SGHDN and CDR2 FVKESK. CDR3 sequence: CASSQVKEYTIYF. The CDR3 DNA reads TGTGCCAGCAGCCAAGTTAAGGAATACACCATATATTTT.

This clonotype was seen only a few times. CDR3 sequence: CASSTSGRTYEQYF. CDR3 nucleotide sequence: TGTGCCAGCAGCACTTCCGGGAGAACCTACGAGCAGTACTTC. The chain carries TRBV12-3 or TRBV12-4 and TRBJ2-7, with D possibly matching TRBD2 (6 bases). The CDR3 is made up of 14 amino acids. Trimming stripped 6 bases from V and 2 bases from J, with 14 bases between.

This clonotype was counted between two and nine times. The chain joins TRBV6-5 to TRBJ2-1; D may be TRBD1 or TRBD2 (7 bases each). V was pared by 7 bases and J by 9 bases, with 13 bases between. In germline, CDR1 is MNHEY, CDR2 SVGAGI. The CDR3 length is 12 residues. Written as DNA, the CDR3 is TGTGCCAGCACCAGGGGGGGCACTGAGCAGTTCTTC. Protein sequence: CASTRGGTEQFF.

The V gene is TRBV4-3, the J gene TRBJ2-1; 10 positions match TRBD2. J was trimmed by 2 bases and V by 5 bases; bases with no gene match: 6. Germline CDR1 LGHNA, CDR2 YSLEER. The CDR3 runs 16 residues. DNA for the CDR3: TGCGCCAGCAGCATCGGACTAGCGGCAACCTACAATGAGCAGTTCTTC. Residues: CASSIGLAATYNEQFF.

There are many counts of this clonotype. This chain links TRBV6-1 with TRBJ2-1; 8 positions agree with TRBD1. V gave up 6 bases and J gave up 3 bases; unmatched junction bases: 7. Germline V gives CDR1 MNHNS, CDR2 SASEGT. The CDR3 spans 15 residues. The CDR3: CASRHRGSIYNEQFF. The CDR3, as DNA: TGTGCCAGCAGGCACAGGGGGTCCATCTACAATGAGCAGTTCTTC.

This clonotype has more than one count but fewer than ten. The V call is TRBV15, the J call TRBJ2-7, with a tentative D call TRBD2 (6 bases). The germline V gene has CDR1 LNHNV and CDR2 YYDKDF (reference sequence). The ends were cut back, 4 bases at V and 0 bases at J, with 13 bases in the middle. The CDR3 is 15 residues long. CDR3 protein: CATSTGGNPSYEQYF. Written as DNA, the CDR3 is TGTGCCACCAGCACAGGCGGGAATCCCTCCTACGAGCAGTACTTC.

This clonotype was picked up one time. This chain links TRBV19 with TRBJ2-2; 10 bases are shared with TRBD2. The CDR3 length is 17 residues. J was trimmed by 2 bases and V by 5 bases; bases with no gene match: 8. CDR1 and CDR2 (germline): LNHDA, SQIVND (reference sequence). The CDR3 loop reads CASSPRGLAENTGELFF. In DNA form, the CDR3 reads TGTGCCAGTAGTCCCCGAGGACTAGCGGAAAACACCGGGGAGCTGTTTTTT.

This clonotype was seen a few times. The V gene is TRBV6-5, the J gene TRBJ2-3; D is undetermined. CDR3 length: 15 residues. Trimming shortened V by 5 bases and J by 4 bases, and 16 bases separated the two germline ends. Germline CDR1 reads MNHEY; CDR2 reads SVGAGI. As DNA, the CDR3 is TGTGCCAGCAGTCACCCGGGCCTAAACCCAGATACGCAGTATTTT. As protein: CASSHPGLNPDTQYF.

This clonotype was seen a few times. The J gene is TRBJ1-1, the V gene TRBV7-9, with D tentatively TRBD1 (5 bases). V was pared by 5 bases and J by 7 bases, with 17 bases between. CDR3 size: 14 residues. Germline CDR1 SEHNR, CDR2 FQNEAQ (reference sequence). CDR3 amino acids: CASSPGDARVEAFF. The CDR3 DNA sequence: TGTGCCAGCAGCCCCGGGGACGCGCGGGTTGAAGCTTTCTTT.

This chain connects TRBV18 to TRBJ2-5; either TRBD1 or TRBD2 may fit D (5 bases each). V dropped 0 bases and J dropped 4 bases, with 12 bases sitting between them. CDR1 is KGHSH, CDR2 LQKENI, per germline. The CDR3 consists of 15 residues. CDR3 sequence: CASSPPHGAGETQYF. DNA for the CDR3: TGTGCCAGCTCACCACCGCACGGGGCCGGAGAGACCCAGTACTTC.

This chain connects TRBV3-1 to TRBJ2-7; 7 nucleotides align to TRBD1. V shed 3 bases and J 1 base; nucleotides not matched to a gene: 6. Germline CDR1 LGHDT, CDR2 YNNKEL (reference sequence). There are 15 residues in the CDR3. This CDR3 is CASSQGTVSSYEQYF. In DNA form, the CDR3 reads TGTGCCAGCAGCCAGGGGACAGTGAGTTCCTACGAGCAGTACTTC.

This clonotype has just a few counts. The rearrangement links TRBV5-1 to TRBJ1-6; TRBD1 aligns across 8 bases. The V segment lost 1 base and the J segment 13 bases; nucleotides outside the gene matches: 1. The CDR3 is made up of 12 amino acids. Germline CDR1 and CDR2: SGHRS and YFSETQ. The CDR3 bases are TGCGCCAGCAGCTTGACAGGGGGTCCCCTCCACTTT. Amino acids: CASSLTGGPLHF.

The chain couples TRBV7-9 to TRBJ2-2, with D possibly matching TRBD1 (7 bases). CDR1 is SEHNR and CDR2 is FQNEAQ in the germline V gene (reference sequence). Trimming pared 10 bases from V and 3 bases from J, leaving 18 bases between. This CDR3 has 15 amino acids. The CDR3 is CAIYRGQGDTGELFF. The CDR3 region has the DNA TGTGCCATATATCGGGGGCAGGGGGACACCGGGGAGCTGTTTTTT.

The chain joins TRBV7-6 to TRBJ2-7; D is perhaps TRBD1 or TRBD2 (5 bases each). Trimming stripped 1 base from V and 2 bases from J, with 12 bases between. This CDR3 comprises 15 residues. CDR1 and CDR2 (germline): SGHVS, FNYEAQ. In DNA form, the CDR3 reads TGTGCCAGCAGCTTAGAGGGGCGGGCCACCTACGAGCAGTACTTC. Its translation is CASSLEGRATYEQYF.

V usage is TRBV12-3 or TRBV12-4 and J usage is TRBJ1-2; tentative D call: TRBD1 (6 bases). The CDR3 contains 15 residues. Trimming shortened V by 6 bases and J by 0 bases, and 14 bases separated the two germline ends. The CDR3 DNA sequence: TGTGCCAGCAGCCATCAGACAGGAGCTAACTATGGCTACACCTTC. Its translation: CASSHQTGANYGYTF.